Below are 13 T cell receptor beta chains sequenced from a single sample in a study of tumor and adjacent non-tumor tissue in lung cancer. The library came from three nested PCR rounds adapted from ARM-PCR protocols. TCRdb fed the multiplex PCR reads into MiXCR, producing one record per CDR3 protein. The sample has about 110,000 distinct CDR3 sequences; under 65% are singletons. No cell sorting was done before RNA was extracted from the tissue. The normal lung tissue was taken more than 3 cm from the tumor edge. The sequencing input was distant non-tumor lung tissue. The receptors derive from a man in his 60s with non-small cell lung cancer.

A note on this clonotype: A much larger clone is a single base away; this may be a read error. The rearrangement joins TRBV5-4 to TRBJ2-5; perhaps TRBD1 as D (5 bases). Per germline, CDR1 SGHNT and CDR2 YYREEE (reference sequence). This CDR3 is built from 15 residues. Here the CDR3 DNA reads TGTGCCAGCGGCTTGGCAGAGACAGTACAAGAGACCCAGTACTTC. The encoded protein is CASGLAETVQETQYF.

Concerning this clonotype itself: This may be a read error: a much more frequent sequence differs by one nucleotide. The chain uses TRBV6-6 and TRBJ1-5, with D possibly being TRBD1 (5 bases). The CDR3 runs 17 residues. The germline CDR1 and CDR2 sequences are MNHNY and SVGAGI (reference sequence). This CDR3 is CASTASSRRGGNQSQHF. CDR3 coding DNA: TGTGCCAGCACCGCCTCCTCTCGTCGCGGGGGAAATCAGTCCCAGCATTTT.

This chain links TRBV6-6 with TRBJ2-6; 9 bases are a match to TRBD2. This CDR3 contains 16 residues. CDR1 MNHNY and CDR2 SVGAGI come from the germline V gene (reference sequence). Unmatched junction bases numbered 7, after V lost 9 bases and J lost 1 base. This CDR3 reads CARGPGLASGANVLTF. The CDR3 nucleotides are TGTGCCAGAGGACCGGGACTAGCATCTGGGGCCAACGTCCTGACTTTC.

This clonotype has only a few counts. This sequence joins TRBV28 and TRBJ1-3; D is perhaps TRBD1 (6 bases). The CDR3 has 15 amino acids. From germline, CDR1 is MDHEN and CDR2 SYDVKM. The V end was cut by 2 bases, the J end by 4 bases, with 12 bases between. CDR3 bases: TGTGCCAGCAGTTTACCCGGGACACAAGGAAACACCATATATTTT. As protein: CASSLPGTQGNTIYF.

The rearrangement links TRBV28 to TRBJ2-5, with a possible D match to TRBD1 (5 bases). The germline V gene has CDR1 MDHEN and CDR2 SYDVKM. Trimming pared 5 bases from V and 2 bases from J, leaving 12 bases between. There are 14 residues in the CDR3. CDR3 protein: CASSGHRRQETQYF. CDR3 coding DNA: TGTGCCAGCAGTGGACACAGGAGACAAGAGACCCAGTACTTC. Complete variable domain (other parts from reference TRBV28 and TRBJ2-5): DVKVTQSSRYLVKRTGEKVFLECVQDMDHENMFWYRQDPGLGLRLIYFSYDVKMKEKGDIPEGYSVSREKKERFSLILESASTNQTSMYLCASSGHRRQETQYFGPGTRLLVL.

This clonotype has ten or more counts. This chain joins TRBV11-2 and TRBJ2-7; unclear D gene. V lost 2 bases to trimming and J lost 2 bases, with 13 bases between them. The germline V gene encodes CDR1 SGHAT and CDR2 FQNNGV. The CDR3 is made up of 15 amino acids. CDR3 sequence reads: CASSLSQVSPYEQYF. Here the CDR3 DNA reads TGTGCCAGCAGCTTAAGTCAGGTATCCCCCTACGAGCAGTACTTC.

In the case of this clonotype: A much larger clone lies one base from this, so it may be a read error. The rearrangement uses TRBV20-1 and TRBJ1-2; D is undetermined. Germline CDR1 and CDR2: DFQATT and SNEGSKA (reference sequence). The CDR3 contains 13 residues. The CDR3 spells CIARALGNYGYTF. CDR3 DNA sequence: TGCATTGCTAGAGCCCTCGGTAACTATGGCTACACCTTC.

As to this clonotype: Germline is not matched at one junction end, which may reflect a read error. This sequence joins TRBV11-2 and TRBJ1-2; a weak D match, TRBD1 (5 bases). This CDR3 contains 13 residues. The V gene's germline CDR1 is SGHAT and CDR2 FQNNGV. The CDR3 bases are TGTGCCAGCAGCTTATTAAGAAAAACAGGTTACATCTTC. Translated, it gives CASSLLRKTGYIF.

This clonotype was counted at least ten times. This rearrangement joins TRBV12-3 or TRBV12-4 to TRBJ2-1; TRBD2 aligns across 12 bases. The CDR3 is 16 amino acids. The trim removed 5 bases at V and 3 bases at J, leaving 5 bases unmatched. The CDR3 DNA follows: TGTGCCAGCAGTCCACGGACTAGCGGGGTCTACAATGAGCAGTTCTTC. Translated: CASSPRTSGVYNEQFF.

On this clonotype itself: Its ends do not fully match the called genes, so a read error is possible. Written as DNA, the CDR3 is TGCCGCGTCGCTGGGACTAGCGGAGCCTACGAGCAGTACTTC. It specifies CRVAGTSGAYEQYF. This chain uses TRBV29-1 with TRBJ2-7; TRBD2 agrees at 11 bases. The germline V gene encodes CDR1 SQVTM and CDR2 ANQGSEA. The CDR3 runs to 14 residues.

As concerns this clonotype: The CDR3 carries no conserved terminal phenylalanine or tryptophan, so it likely arises from a read error. The chain combines TRBV5-4 with TRBJ2-6; perhaps TRBD2 as D (5 bases). Germline loops: CDR1 SGHNT, CDR2 YYREEE (reference sequence). CDR3 length: 15 amino acids. The CDR3 region is CASRLEDSGANVLTC. CDR3 bases: TGTGCCAGCAGGTTGGAGGACTCTGGGGCCAACGTCCTGACTTGC.

In the case of this clonotype: A much larger clone sits a single nucleotide away, making a read error possible. The chain recombines TRBV21-1 with TRBJ2-1. TRBV21-1 is labeled a pseudogene. This CDR3 is 16 amino acids long. The CDR3 sequence: CASSKAAFPILNEQFF. DNA of the CDR3: TGTGCCAGCAGCAAAGCTGCGTTTCCCATACTCAATGAGCAGTTCTTC.

Comments on this clonotype: A read error may account for a junction end that differs from germline. The chain is built from TRBV24-1 and TRBJ2-1; maybe TRBD2 (6 bases). The CDR3 runs to 12 residues. Germline V gives CDR1 KGHDR, CDR2 SFDVKD. CDR3 DNA sequence: TGTGTCACCGCGGGACTGGCCAATGAGCAATTCTTC. Its translation: CVTAGLANEQFF.